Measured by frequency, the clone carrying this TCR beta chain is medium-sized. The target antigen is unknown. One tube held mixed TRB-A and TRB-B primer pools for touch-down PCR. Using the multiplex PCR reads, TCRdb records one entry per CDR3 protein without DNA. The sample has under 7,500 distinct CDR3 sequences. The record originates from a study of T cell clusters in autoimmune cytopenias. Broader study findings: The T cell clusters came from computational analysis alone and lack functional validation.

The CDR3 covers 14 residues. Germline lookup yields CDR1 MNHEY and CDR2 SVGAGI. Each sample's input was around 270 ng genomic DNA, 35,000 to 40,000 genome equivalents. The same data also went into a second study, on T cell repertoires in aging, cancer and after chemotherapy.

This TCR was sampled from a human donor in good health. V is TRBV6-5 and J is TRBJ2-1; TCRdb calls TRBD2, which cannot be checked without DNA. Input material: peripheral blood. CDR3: CASSGLAGYNEQFF.